This T cell receptor beta chain came from a study of a mutant IDH1 vaccine in newly diagnosed glioma. Looking at the study overall: Treated individuals were 62.5% male and approximately 38% female, averaging about 37 years of age. Pretreatment consisted of radiotherapy, temozolomide, or both, with most receiving both.

Time point noted: baseline, week 1 (first vaccination visit). Treatment: pre-vaccination baseline after standard-of-care therapy. V shed 0 bases and J shed 2 bases, with 14 bases lying between them. The CDR3 extends over 17 amino acids. Germline loops: CDR1 SGHRS, CDR2 YFSETQ. Using immunoSEQ multiplex PCR, the repertoire was profiled, and TCRdb retains in-frame clones only, with some absent. This sample has around 53,000 clones, with about nine tenths found just once. The receptor was derived from a man aged 35 to 55 with glioma. V usage is TRBV5-1 and J usage is TRBJ1-4, with D possibly TRBD1 on 6 matching bases. The sample in question was PBMCs, obtained from a glioma patient treated with radiotherapy, temozolomide or both. The CDR3 DNA is TGCGCCAGCAGCTTGGGGGCAGGCGGGGGCACTAATGAAAAACTGTTTTTT. It encodes CASSLGAGGGTNEKLFF. The whole variable domain, remainder taken from reference TRBV5-1 and TRBJ1-4, is KAGVTQTPRYLIKTRGQQVTLSCSPISGHRSVSWYQQTPGQGLQFLFEYFSETQRNKGNFPGRFSGRQFSNSRSEMNVSTLELGDSALYLCASSLGAGGGTNEKLFFGSGTQLSVL.